A single sample gave rise to the 10 T cell receptor beta chains below, sequenced in a study of blood T cell repertoires in COVID-19. Clones were read by immunoSEQ multiplex PCR, and TCRdb kept only the in-frame ones, dropping some. The sample includes a few hundred thousand clones, roughly 88% of them seen just once. Sequencing input: peripheral blood. The source is a woman aged 50 to 60 with COVID-19, enrolled during active disease.

CDR3 protein: CASSFTGNQPQHF. In DNA, the CDR3 is TGTGCCAGCAGTTTCACAGGGAATCAGCCCCAGCATTTT. The gene calls are TRBV28 and TRBJ1-5, with D possibly being TRBD1 (6 bases). The V and J ends lost 3 bases and 4 bases respectively, with 7 bases between them. CDR3 length equals 13 residues. Germline loops: CDR1 MDHEN, CDR2 SYDVKM.

The chain carries TRBV6-2 or TRBV6-3 and TRBJ1-5, with D possibly matching TRBD1 (5 bases). The ends were cut back, 5 bases at V and 1 base at J, with 9 bases in the middle. This CDR3 is built from 14 residues. Germline assignment: CDR1 MNHEY and CDR2 SVGEGT. CDR3 coding DNA: TGTGCCAGCAGTAGGACAACCAGCAATCAGCCCCAGCATTTT. This sequence encodes CASSRTTSNQPQHF.

This clone was counted a single time. V and J are TRBV30 and TRBJ2-1, with D unresolved. CDR3 size: 13 residues. Between the trimmed V and J ends, which lost 0 bases and 6 bases, there was a span of 9 bases. Germline V gives CDR1 GTSNPN, CDR2 SVGIG (reference sequence). The CDR3, as DNA: TGTGCCTGGAGTGTGGGCCTCTTCAATGAGCAGTTCTTC. This sequence encodes CAWSVGLFNEQFF.

The gene calls are TRBV5-1 and TRBJ1-1; D ambiguous. The CDR3 sequence is 13 residues long. The V end was cut by 7 bases, the J end by 4 bases, with 14 bases between. Per germline, CDR1 SGHRS and CDR2 YFSETQ. The CDR3 protein is CASQTFTGTEAFF. DNA of the CDR3: TGCGCCAGCCAGACATTCACTGGCACTGAAGCTTTCTTT.

The chain is built from TRBV9 and TRBJ1-4; D gene ambiguous. Trimming took 0 bases from V and 7 from J, leaving 10 bases between them. Germline V gene data show CDR1 as SGDLS and CDR2 as YYNGEE. The CDR3 extends over 14 amino acids. The CDR3 nucleotides are TGTGCCAGCAGCGTAGCAGGTCGGGGTGAAAAACTGTTTTTT. Its protein is CASSVAGRGEKLFF.

The chain is built from TRBV4-2 and TRBJ2-7; possibly TRBD2 for D (6 bases). Trimming left V 4 bases short and J 2 bases short, with 21 bases between. CDR1 and CDR2 (germline): LGHNA, YNFKEQ. This CDR3 has 17 residues. The CDR3 DNA reads as TGTGCCAGCAGCCGCCAAGGAGGGACTCCCGCCCCCTACGAGCAGTACTTC. It translates to CASSRQGGTPAPYEQYF.

This chain joins TRBV3-1 (or the pseudogene TRBV3-2) and TRBJ2-2, with D perhaps TRBD2 (5 bases). The CDR3 is 12 amino acids. CDR1 LGHDT and CDR2 YNNKEL come from the germline V gene (reference sequence). Deletions cut 1 base from V and 9 bases from J, with 6 bases between. CDR3 sequence: CASSQGGRELFF. The CDR3 DNA reads as TGTGCCAGCAGCCAAGGAGGGAGGGAGCTGTTTTTT.

V gene TRBV5-8 combines with J gene TRBJ1-4, with a possible D match to TRBD1 (5 bases). Germline V gene lookup returns CDR1 SGHTS and CDR2 YDEGEE. Trimming removed 9 bases at V and 2 bases at J, with 17 bases between. The length of the CDR3 is 15 residues. The CDR3 loop reads CATNWGEQTNEKLFF. CDR3 coding DNA: TGTGCCACCAATTGGGGGGAACAGACTAATGAAAAACTGTTTTTT.

The chain couples TRBV10-3 to TRBJ1-2; maybe TRBD1 (6 bases). The germline CDR1 and CDR2 sequences are ENHRY and SYGVKD. This CDR3 comprises 13 residues. The germline V and J ends were trimmed by 10 bases and 3 bases, with 15 bases remaining between them. This chain's CDR3 is CATGRGEDYGYTF. CDR3 nucleotides: TGTGCCACCGGGAGGGGGGAAGACTATGGCTACACCTTC.

This rearrangement joins TRBV4-1 to TRBJ2-3; 14 bases match TRBD2. The CDR3 length is 16 residues. The germline gives CDR1 MGHRA, CDR2 YSYEKL. The V and J ends lost 2 bases and 6 bases, in that order; junction bases with no gene match: 4. As DNA, the CDR3 is TGCGCCAGCAGCCAAACGGGACTAGCGGGGGTCGATACGCAGTATTTT. It yields the protein CASSQTGLAGVDTQYF.